The 16 T cell receptor beta chains below were found in one sample sequenced in a study of blood T cells in healthy people across ages. A second PCR of 7 to 11 cycles used a sample-barcoded 5' primer and a J-beta primer mix. In TCRdb, the 5' RACE reads were re-called with MiXCR into one record per CDR3 protein. The sample shows 1.6 million or so distinct CDR3 sequences, about 32% of them seen only once. Sequencing was carried out using blood. The receptors stem from a woman under 40 in good health.

The chain has TRBV4-1 and TRBJ2-1; TRBD2 matches 15 bases. This CDR3 has 16 amino acids. The ends lost 0 bases at V and 9 bases at J; junction bases unmatched: 3. Germline V CDR1 and CDR2: MGHRA, YSYEKL. CDR3 bases: TGCGCCAGCAGCCAAGAGGGGACTAGCGGGAGGAGTGAGCAGTTCTTC. Translating it yields CASSQEGTSGRSEQFF.

The chain employs TRBV6-5 and TRBJ2-7; 7 nucleotides agree with TRBD1. Germline V gene lookup returns CDR1 MNHEY and CDR2 SVGAGI. The CDR3 is made up of 15 amino acids. V was clipped by 5 bases and J by 3 bases; unmatched bases: 10. CDR3: CASSAPGQTFYEQYF. The DNA of the CDR3 is TGTGCCAGCAGTGCACCGGGACAGACCTTCTACGAGCAGTACTTC.

The genes are TRBV5-1 and TRBJ2-2; 9 bases line up with TRBD1. The CDR3 is 16 residues long. J lost 2 bases, V lost 3 bases, and 5 bases had no gene match. Looked up from germline, CDR1 is SGHRS and CDR2 is YFSETQ. The CDR3 loop is CASSSRTGDNTGELFF. CDR3 in DNA: TGCGCCAGCAGCTCCAGGACAGGGGACAACACCGGGGAGCTGTTTTTT.

The chain uses TRBV6-2 or TRBV6-3 and TRBJ2-7, with 7 positions matching TRBD2. CDR3 length: 13 residues. The V segment lost 6 bases and the J segment 5 bases; nucleotides outside the gene matches: 7. Germline CDR1 and CDR2: MNHEY and SVGEGT. For the CDR3, the DNA is TGTGCCAGCAGCCGCGGGGGTAGAAACGAGCAGTACTTC. This sequence encodes CASSRGGRNEQYF.

CDR3 nucleotide sequence: TGTGCCAGCAGCTCCGACCTGGACAGGGTGAAAGCTTTCTTT. Translation: CASSSDLDRVKAFF. This chain joins TRBV7-2 and TRBJ1-1; 8 nucleotides agree with TRBD1. This CDR3 region has 14 residues. The J segment lost 9 bases and the V segment lost 4 bases, leaving 10 bases of the junction unmatched. Looked up from germline, CDR1 is SGHTA and CDR2 is FQGNSA. The variable domain in full, completed from reference TRBV7-2 and TRBJ1-1, reads GAGVSQSPSNKVTEKGKDVELRCDPISGHTALYWYRQSLGQGLEFLIYFQGNSAPDKSGLPSDRFSAERTGGSVSTLTIQRTQQEDSAVYLCASSSDLDRVKAFFGQGTRLTVV.

This clonotype was picked up a small number of times. This chain uses TRBV2 with TRBJ1-1, with D perhaps TRBD1 (5 bases). The CDR3 length is 13 residues. Trimming removed 9 bases from V and 5 bases from J, with 16 bases in between. Germline V lookup: CDR1 SNHLY, CDR2 FYNNEI. CDR3 nucleotides: TGTGCCAGTTCAGGGTTAGGAAGGACTGAAGCTTTCTTT. This gives the protein CASSGLGRTEAFF.

In the case of this clonotype: At one end, the junction sequence differs from germline, possibly due to a read error. The chain links TRBV4-2 to TRBJ2-7, with 7 bases matching TRBD2. Per the germline V gene, CDR1 is LGHNA and CDR2 is YNFKEQ. There are 14 residues in the CDR3. CDR3 sequence reads: CASSQGTRRYERYF. In nucleotides, the CDR3 is TGTGCCAGCAGCCAAGGGACTAGGCGCTACGAGCGGTACTTC.

With respect to this clonotype: The junction differs from germline at one of its ends, possibly a read error. The chain carries TRBV14 and TRBJ2-1; D not resolved. The CDR3 sequence is 11 residues long. Germline loops: CDR1 SGHDN, CDR2 FVKESK. The CDR3 DNA is TGTGCCAACAGCTCTTACAATGAGCAGTTCTTC. It codes for CANSSYNEQFF.

The chain couples TRBV4-1 to TRBJ1-4, with D hard to call. Trimming removed 0 bases at V and 14 bases at J, with 7 bases between. Germline V CDR1 and CDR2: MGHRA, YSYEKL. The CDR3 contains 11 residues. The CDR3 here is CASSQDSPLFF. The DNA of the CDR3 is TGCGCCAGCAGCCAAGATTCCCCCCTGTTTTTT.

There are a few counts of this clonotype. V gene TRBV5-1 combines with J gene TRBJ2-1; 9 positions agree with TRBD1. With V trimmed by 4 bases and J by 10 bases, 9 bases remained unmatched. Germline loops: CDR1 SGHRS, CDR2 YFSETQ. This CDR3 contains 14 residues. The CDR3 sequence is CASSVPGQGAEQFF. CDR3 DNA: TGCGCCAGCAGCGTCCCGGGACAGGGTGCGGAGCAGTTCTTC.

The table lists this clonotype with a few counts. In nucleotides, the CDR3 is TGTGCCAGCAGTCCTAAAGCGACACGTGCGCAAGAGACCCAGTACTTC. Its translation: CASSPKATRAQETQYF. The chain joins TRBV6-2 or TRBV6-3 to TRBJ2-5, with D unclear. This CDR3 has 16 residues. Germline assignment: CDR1 MNHEY and CDR2 SVGEGT. Trimming pared 5 bases from V and 2 bases from J, leaving 18 bases between.

This rearrangement joins TRBV29-1 to TRBJ2-7; D is uncertain. The CDR3 has 15 residues. Per the germline V gene, CDR1 is SQVTM and CDR2 is ANQGSEA. The V gene lost 7 bases and the J gene lost 2 bases, with 21 bases spanning the gap. Written as DNA, the CDR3 is TGCAGCGCCAAATCTGTGTTCGGGTTTACCTACGAGCAGTACTTC. This encodes CSAKSVFGFTYEQYF.

The V and J genes are TRBV12-3 or TRBV12-4 and TRBJ2-2; D not certain. The CDR3 loop spans 16 amino acids. V was pared by 0 bases and J by 0 bases, with 8 bases between. The CDR3, as DNA: TGTGCCAGCAGTTTAGCGCCCGTATCGAACACCGGGGAGCTGTTTTTT. Its protein product is CASSLAPVSNTGELFF.

In this sample, this clonotype turned up a few times. This CDR3 is CASSQQSLAGGNEQFF. CDR3 in DNA: TGTGCCAGCAGCCAACAGTCACTAGCGGGGGGGAATGAGCAGTTCTTC. The chain has TRBV4-2 and TRBJ2-1, with 13 bases identical to TRBD2. CDR3 length equals 16 residues. Germline V gene lookup returns CDR1 LGHNA and CDR2 YNFKEQ. The V and J ends lost 2 bases and 7 bases, in that order; junction bases with no gene match: 5.

The sample holds a few counts of this clonotype. J is TRBJ2-1 and V is TRBV6-5; TRBD2 agrees at 8 bases. Losses at the gene ends were 6 bases for V and 6 bases for J; bases not matched to a gene: 10. The CDR3 has 15 amino acids. Germline CDR1 MNHEY, CDR2 SVGAGI. In nucleotides, the CDR3 is TGTGCCAGCAGACCGGGACTAGTTTCATCCAATGAGCAGTTCTTC. It is translated as CASRPGLVSSNEQFF.

About this clonotype itself: A junction end diverges from the germline sequence, so it may reflect a read error. V is TRBV3-1 and J is TRBJ1-1; tentative D call: TRBD1 (5 bases). The V gene's germline CDR1 is LGHDT and CDR2 YNNKEL (reference sequence). This CDR3 region has 16 residues. The CDR3 region has the DNA TGTGCCAGCAGCCAAGATCTCGGGGACCTGAACACCGAAGCTTTCTTT. It codes for CASSQDLGDLNTEAFF.